This TCR beta chain was documented in a study of CD8+CD57+ T cells in acquired aplastic anemia (dated by TCRdb to the late 2010s). Describing the broader study: A mean of roughly 2.9 ug of DNA, ranging from roughly 0.18 to 30 ug, was extracted from sorted CD4+ and CD8+ cells. CD8+CD57+ expansion was defined as a frequency above the mean frequency observed in healthy subjects.

Genomic DNA was used as template for profiling of TCR beta VDJ combinations and CDR3 sequences. An Illumina HiSeq 2000 was used for TCR repertoire sequencing. The paper's processing steps were these. TRBV/TRBJ rearrangement plots, CDR3 size and DJ length profiles, and Simpson's diversity index were used to assess repertoires. The immunodominant clone was defined as the most abundant DNA sequence in deep sequencing data. CDR3 amino acid sequences were screened for sharing across subjects and compared with published repertoires and the VDJdb database. The raw public reads went through TCRdb reprocessing: fastp at Q25, MiXCR clone calling, in-frame beta chains kept. Here each entry gathers all rows of one CDR3 protein and keeps the most common genes and DNA. Clone size and V and J calls follow TCRdb, not the original study. The table for this sample lists 150,000 or so distinct CDR3 sequences; 45% to 55% of them were counted only once. The top ten constitute roughly 30% of the sample.

The germline V gene (reference sequence) sets CDR1 to MNHEY and CDR2 to SMNVEV. The CDR3 numbers 17 residues from cysteine through phenylalanine. Of the read, only the CDR3 DNA is kept; its 51 bases are in frame from base 1. V is pared back by 0 bases and J by 8 bases, with 20 bases lying between the germline termini. General conclusions and limits of the study: Roughly 30 CD8+ CDR3 sequences were found to be shared between patients and controls, but these sequences appeared to be highly expressed in patients and within the immunodominant clones of the patients. No significant difference in CD8+ Simpson's diversity was found between patients and healthy controls (P=0.060).

Expansion of CD8+CD57+ cells had been shown by flow cytometry in the patients chosen for sequencing. All patients had severe acquired aplastic anemia diagnosed by International Study of Aplastic Anemia and Agranulocytosis and Camitta criteria. No therapy had been received by the patients at the time of blood sampling. In this study, sorted CD4+ and CD8+ T cells from the blood of healthy subjects and of severe aplastic anemia patients had their TCR repertoires deep-sequenced. Patients were enrolled under clinicaltrials.gov protocols 00001620, 01623167, 00001397, 00071045, 00081523 and 00961064 in the USA. Ficoll-Paque density gradient centrifugation was used to isolate peripheral blood mononuclear cells. Before DNA was extracted, CD4+ and CD8+ T cells were sorted using either FACS or magnetic beads. As for this clonotype: It has no known antigen specificity. No much larger clonotype is one base removed from it; base qualities were not supplied.

This receptor was identified in a human donor with aplastic anemia. Source material: sorted CD4+, CD8+, or CD8+CD57+ T cells (not recorded which) from PBMCs. This sequence uses TRBV27 and TRBJ2-1, with a tentative D gene TRBD2 over 6 matching bases. The base sequence is TGTGCCAGCAGTTTATCGACTAGTCGGTGGGGATACGATGAGCAGTTCTTC. This translates into CASSLSTSRWGYDEQFF.